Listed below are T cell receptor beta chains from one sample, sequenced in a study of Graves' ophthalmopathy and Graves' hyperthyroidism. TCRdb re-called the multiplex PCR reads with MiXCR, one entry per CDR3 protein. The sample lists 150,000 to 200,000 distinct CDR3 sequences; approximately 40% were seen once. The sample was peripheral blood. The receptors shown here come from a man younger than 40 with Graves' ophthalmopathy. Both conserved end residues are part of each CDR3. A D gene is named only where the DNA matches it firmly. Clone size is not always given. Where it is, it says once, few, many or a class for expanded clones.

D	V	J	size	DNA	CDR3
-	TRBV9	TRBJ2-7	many	TGTGCCAGCAGCAGAGCCGGGACCGACGCCTACGAGCAGTACTTC	CASSRAGTDAYEQYF
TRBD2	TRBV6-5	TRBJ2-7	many	TGTGCCAGCAGTTCGTACCGCTCGACTAGCGGGAGTACTTACGAGCAGTACTTC	CASSSYRSTSGSTYEQYF
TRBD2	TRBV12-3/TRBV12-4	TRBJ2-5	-	TGTGCCAGCAGCCGGACTAGCGGGACCGACCAAGAGACCCAGTACTTC	CASSRTSGTDQETQYF
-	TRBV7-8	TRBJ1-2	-	TGTGCCAGCAGCTCACGGGGCCCTTATGGCTACACCTTC	CASSSRGPYGYTF
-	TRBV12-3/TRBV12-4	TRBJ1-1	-	TGTGCCAGCAGGACGACACGAGGTCCAGCTTTCTTT	CASRTTRGPAFF
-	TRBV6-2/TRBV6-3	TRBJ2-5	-	TGTGCCAGCAGTTACAGCCGGCTATCCGGGGAGACCCAGTACTTC	CASSYSRLSGETQYF
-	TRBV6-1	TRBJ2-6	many	TGTGCCAGCACCAGGGCCGTTAACTCTGGGGCCAACGTCCTGACTTTC	CASTRAVNSGANVLTF
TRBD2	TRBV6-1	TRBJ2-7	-	TGTGCCAGCAGTACCTTAGCGGGGGGTCCTTACGAGCAGTACTTC	CASSTLAGGPYEQYF
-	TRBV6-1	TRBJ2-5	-	TGTGCCAGCAGTGCCCCCAGCTCGGCGGGAGAGACCCAGTACTTC	CASSAPSSAGETQYF
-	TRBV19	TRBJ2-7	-	TGTGCCAGTAGTATAATGGGATTCTCCTACGAGCAGTACTTC	CASSIMGFSYEQYF
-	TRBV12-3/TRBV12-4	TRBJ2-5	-	TGTGCCAGCAGCCTAGGGGTCGGAAACCAGTACCAAGAGACCCAGTACTTC	CASSLGVGNQYQETQYF
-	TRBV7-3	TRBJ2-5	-	TGTGCCAGCAGCCCGACCATCGGGACTCAAGAGACCCAGTACTTC	CASSPTIGTQETQYF
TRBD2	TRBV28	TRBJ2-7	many	TGTGCCAGCAGTTCCACAGCGGGAGGTATCGAGCAGTACTTC	CASSSTAGGIEQYF
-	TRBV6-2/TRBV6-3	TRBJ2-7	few	TGTGCCAGCGGCTGGGGCTCCTACGAGCAGTACTTC	CASGWGSYEQYF
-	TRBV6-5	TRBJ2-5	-	TGTGCCAGCAGTTATGACGGATGGGCAAGAGAGACCCAGTACTTC	CASSYDGWARETQYF
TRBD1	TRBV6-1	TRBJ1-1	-	TGTGCCAGCAGTGCGAAAGGACAGGGGGCGAGTGGGCGAGCTTTCTTT	CASSAKGQGASGRAFF
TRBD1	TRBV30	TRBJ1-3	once	TGTGCCTGGAGCGCCAGGGGGGTGCAAGGAAACACCATATATTTT	CAWSARGVQGNTIYF
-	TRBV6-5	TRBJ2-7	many	TGTGCCAGCAGTTACGAGGACAGCCTCCCCTGCGAGCAGTACTTC	CASSYEDSLPCEQYF
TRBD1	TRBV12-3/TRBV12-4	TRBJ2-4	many	TGTGCCAGCAGTACAGGGGTAGGAAACATTCAGTACTTC	CASSTGVGNIQYF
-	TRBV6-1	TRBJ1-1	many	TGTGCCAGCAGTGCCCCCCGGGGCACTGAAGCTTTCTTT	CASSAPRGTEAFF
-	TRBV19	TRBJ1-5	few	TGTGCCAGTAGTATCTTGGTCAGGGACAATCAGCCCCAGCATTTT	CASSILVRDNQPQHF
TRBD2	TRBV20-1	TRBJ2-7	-	TGCAGTGCTAGGGGCGGACTAGCGGGAGGCGGCTACGAGCAGTACTTC	CSARGGLAGGGYEQYF
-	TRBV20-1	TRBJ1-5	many	TGCAGTGCCCATAGGGGGGGTGTGGATCAGCCCCAGCATTTT	CSAHRGGVDQPQHF
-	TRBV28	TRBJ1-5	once	TGTGCCAGCAGTTTGGTGGGGTCCCTCAATCAGCCCCAGCATTTT	CASSLVGSLNQPQHF
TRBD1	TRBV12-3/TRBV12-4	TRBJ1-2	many	TGTGCCAGCAGTTCCCGGACAGGGGGCTATGGCTACACCTTC	CASSSRTGGYGYTF
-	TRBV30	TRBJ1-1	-	TGTGCCTGGAGTGTAAGGCAGGTAACTCGGATGAACACTGAAGCTTTCTTT	CAWSVRQVTRMNTEAFF
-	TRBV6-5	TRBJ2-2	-	TGTGCCAGCAGTTACTTGAGGCAGAACACCGGGGAGCTGTTTTTT	CASSYLRQNTGELFF
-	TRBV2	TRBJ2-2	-	TGTGCCAGCGTCGCAGAGAACACCGGGGAGCTGTTTTTT	CASVAENTGELFF
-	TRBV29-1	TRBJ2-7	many	TGCAGCGTTCTCACGAGGGAGTCGAGTGACGAGCAGTACTTC	CSVLTRESSDEQYF
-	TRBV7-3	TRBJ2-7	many	TGTGCCAGCAGCCCAAATCGGAACAGCTACGAGCAGTACTTC	CASSPNRNSYEQYF
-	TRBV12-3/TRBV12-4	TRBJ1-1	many	TGTGCCAGCAGTGGACTCAGGCCCTGGGGGGGCACTGAAGCTTTCTTT	CASSGLRPWGGTEAFF
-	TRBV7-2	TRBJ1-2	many	TGTGCCAGCAGCTCGGGGGACTTTAACTATGGCTACACCTTC	CASSSGDFNYGYTF
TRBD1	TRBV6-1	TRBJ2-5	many	TGTGCCAGCAGTAAAGAAGCAGGGGGCGCGAGGACCCAGTACTTC	CASSKEAGGARTQYF
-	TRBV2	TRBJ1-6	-	TGTGCCAGCAGTGACGTCAGGGATTCACCCCTCCACTTT	CASSDVRDSPLHF
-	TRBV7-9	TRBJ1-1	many	TGTGCCAGCAGCCCAGACCGGGACACGACTGAAGCTTTCTTT	CASSPDRDTTEAFF
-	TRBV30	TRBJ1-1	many	TGTGCCTGGAGTGTAGGTGGGGGGGTGACTGAAGCTTTCTTT	CAWSVGGGVTEAFF
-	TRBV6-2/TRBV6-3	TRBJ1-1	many	TGTGCCAGCAGTGACCCTGGACGACTCGGTGGTGAAGCTTTCTTT	CASSDPGRLGGEAFF
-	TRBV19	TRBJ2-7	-	TGTGCCAGTAGTATAGGAACAGGGAGAATCAACGAGCAGTACTTC	CASSIGTGRINEQYF
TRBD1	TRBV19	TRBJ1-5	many	TGTGCCAGTAGTGACCCTTGGGACAGGGTCCAGCCCCAGCATTTT	CASSDPWDRVQPQHF
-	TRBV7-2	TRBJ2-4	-	TGTGCCAGCAGTGAGGGGCAGGGGACAGCCAAAAACATTCAGTACTTC	CASSEGQGTAKNIQYF
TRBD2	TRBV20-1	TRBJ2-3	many	TGCAGTGCCCACGGACTAGCGGGAGGAAAGGCAGATACGCAGTATTTT	CSAHGLAGGKADTQYF
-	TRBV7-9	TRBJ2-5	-	TGTGCCAGCAGCTTAGGAACAGGACTGTACTTC	CASSLGTGLYF
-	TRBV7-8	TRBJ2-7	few	TGTGCCAGCAGCTTAGGCCCGGTCTACGAGCAGTACTTC	CASSLGPVYEQYF
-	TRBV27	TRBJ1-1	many	TGTGCCAGCAGTTTTAAGTGGGGTGGCACTGAAGCTTTCTTT	CASSFKWGGTEAFF
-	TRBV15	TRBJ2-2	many	TGTGCCACCAGCAGAGACACAGGATTGCGCACCGGGGAGCTGTTTTTT	CATSRDTGLRTGELFF
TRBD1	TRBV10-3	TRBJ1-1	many	TGTGCCATCAGTGAGTCGAAGGGACAGGGTCCTGAAGCTTTCTTT	CAISESKGQGPEAFF
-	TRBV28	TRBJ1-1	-	TGTGCCAGCAGTTTAAGGGAAGACAGTGAAGCTTTCTTT	CASSLREDSEAFF
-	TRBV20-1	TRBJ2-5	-	TGCAGTGCTAGGGACAGCGACCCCAAAGAGACCCAGTACTTC	CSARDSDPKETQYF